These 12 T cell receptor beta chains originate from one sample sequenced in a study of blood T cell repertoires in COVID-19. Generated by immunoSEQ multiplex PCR, the TCRdb table keeps only in-frame clones and is missing some. The sample includes about 230,000 clones, roughly 84% of them seen just once. Material for sequencing was peripheral blood. These receptors were taken from a man aged 40-49 years with acute or convalescent COVID-19.

This chain links TRBV28 with TRBJ1-1, with TRBD1 as a possible D gene (5 bases). V lost 5 bases and J lost 1, with 8 bases in between. CDR3 size: 13 residues. Germline V CDR1 and CDR2: MDHEN, SYDVKM. DNA of the CDR3: TGTGCCAGCAGTCGGGGGGGGAACACTGAAGCTTTCTTT. It encodes CASSRGGNTEAFF. The entire variable domain, with the rest obtained from reference TRBV28 and TRBJ1-1, is as follows: DVKVTQSSRYLVKRTGEKVFLECVQDMDHENMFWYRQDPGLGLRLIYFSYDVKMKEKGDIPEGYSVSREKKERFSLILESASTNQTSMYLCASSRGGNTEAFFGQGTRLTVV.

The chain has TRBV5-1 and TRBJ1-2; the D gene is possibly TRBD1 (5 bases). Germline CDR1 SGHRS, CDR2 YFSETQ. Trimming took 5 bases from V and 6 from J, leaving 20 bases between them. CDR3 size: 15 residues. The CDR3 spells CASSLGTSLVDGYTF. The CDR3 DNA reads TGCGCCAGCAGTCTGGGGACTTCTCTTGTGGATGGCTACACCTTC. The variable domain in full, with the rest retrieved from reference TRBV5-1 and TRBJ1-2, is KAGVTQTPRYLIKTRGQQVTLSCSPISGHRSVSWYQQTPGQGLQFLFEYFSETQRNKGNFPGRFSGRQFSNSRSEMNVSTLELGDSALYLCASSLGTSLVDGYTFGSGTRLTVV.

The CDR3 DNA is TGTGCCAGTAGTGGGGGGGTCGGCTACACCTTC. This codes for CASSGGVGYTF. V and J are TRBV19 and TRBJ1-2; D is possibly TRBD1 (5 bases). The CDR3 loop spans 11 amino acids. Per germline, CDR1 LNHDA and CDR2 SQIVND (reference sequence). Trimming took off 5 bases at V and 8 bases at J, with 9 bases between the two ends.

The V and J genes are TRBV2 and TRBJ1-1, with 7 bases aligning to TRBD1. Germline values: CDR1 SNHLY, CDR2 FYNNEI. This CDR3 region has 14 residues. J gave up 1 base and V 5 bases, and 4 bases lay outside the gene matches. The chain's CDR3 is CASSLGTANTEAFF. The CDR3 nucleotides are TGTGCCAGCAGTCTAGGGACAGCGAACACTGAAGCTTTCTTT.

The CDR3 DNA sequence: TGTGCCAGTAGTGCCGGGACAGGGGGTCTCTACGAGCAGTACTTC. Amino acid sequence: CASSAGTGGLYEQYF. V usage is TRBV19 and J usage is TRBJ2-7; 11 nucleotides align to TRBD1. The CDR3 has 15 residues. The germline CDR1 and CDR2 sequences are LNHDA and SQIVND (reference sequence). The ends lost 5 bases at V and 3 bases at J; junction bases unmatched: 6.

The chain couples TRBV5-6 to TRBJ2-3; D not resolved. V shed 4 bases and J shed 5 bases, with 8 bases lying between them. The CDR3 spans 12 residues. From germline, CDR1 is SGHDT and CDR2 YYEEEE. Here the CDR3 DNA reads TGTGCCAGCAGCCGGTCGGGAGATACGCAGTATTTT. Protein: CASSRSGDTQYF.

The chain joins TRBV27 to TRBJ1-6; D unclear. The CDR3 length is 13 residues. The germline gives CDR1 MNHEY, CDR2 SMNVEV (reference sequence). The V gene lost 6 bases and the J gene lost 7 bases, with 10 bases spanning the gap. For the CDR3, the DNA is TGTGCCAGCAGACAATACCAGAATTCACCCCTCCACTTT. This translates into CASRQYQNSPLHF.

The chain recombines TRBV6-5 with TRBJ1-3; 7 positions match TRBD1. V shed 6 bases and J 2 bases; nucleotides not matched to a gene: 4. The CDR3 consists of 14 residues. Germline V lookup: CDR1 MNHEY, CDR2 SVGAGI. The CDR3, as DNA: TGTGCCAGCAGCTCTGGACAGGCTGGAAACACCATATATTTT. Protein product: CASSSGQAGNTIYF.

The chain employs TRBV12-3 or TRBV12-4 and TRBJ2-3; D call uncertain. This CDR3 region has 12 residues. The V and J ends lost 2 bases and 7 bases respectively, with 7 bases between them. The CDR3 DNA sequence: TGTGCCAGCAGTTTAAGAGCTAATACGCAGTATTTT. Its protein product is CASSLRANTQYF.

This clone was counted between two and nine times. The gene calls are TRBV2 and TRBJ2-4; D remains ambiguous. Trimming removed 7 bases at V and 2 bases at J, with 12 bases between. The CDR3 length is 14 residues. The germline CDR1 and CDR2 sequences are SNHLY and FYNNEI. CDR3 amino acids: CASIKDITKNIQYF. The CDR3, as DNA: TGTGCCAGCATCAAAGACATAACCAAAAACATTCAGTACTTC. Variable domain in full (rest from reference TRBV2 and TRBJ2-4): EPEVTQTPSHQVTQMGQEVILRCVPISNHLYFYWYRQILGQKVEFLVSFYNNEISEKSEIFDDQFSVERPDGSNFTLKIRSTKLEDSAMYFCASIKDITKNIQYFGAGTRLSVL.

The chain combines TRBV5-8 with TRBJ1-1, with TRBD1 matching over 9 bases. CDR1 SGHTS and CDR2 YDEGEE come from the germline V gene. The V segment lost 5 bases and the J segment 1 base; nucleotides outside the gene matches: 9. The CDR3 is made up of 16 amino acids. The CDR3 here is CASSPGQGRWNTEAFF. The CDR3 DNA is TGTGCCAGCAGTCCAGGACAGGGGCGATGGAACACTGAAGCTTTCTTT.

This clone was seen just once. The chain has TRBV7-8 and TRBJ1-2; TRBD1 is a possible D gene (6 bases). The V and J ends lost 3 bases and 3 bases respectively, with 11 bases between them. This CDR3 spans 14 amino acids. From germline, CDR1 is SGHVS and CDR2 FQNEAQ. For the CDR3, the DNA is TGTGCCAGCAGCTTGGGGAAGGGGGACTATGGCTACACCTTC. Translating gives CASSLGKGDYGYTF.